Given below is one TCR beta chain in context. Its binding antigen is unknown. Within one base of it there is no much larger clone, and no base qualities were kept. The library was obtained by the immunoSEQ multiplex PCR assay. A mixture of 60 forward primers for TCR Vbeta segments and 13 reverse primers for TCR Jbeta segments was used in the multiplex PCR. The CDR3 region of rearranged TCR beta genes was amplified from genomic DNA by a multiplex PCR assay. The Illumina HiSeq System was used to sequence the amplified TCR beta libraries as 87-base-pair reads. As for the authors' bioinformatics: A later analysis counted 65 million to 90 million unique TCR beta chains across the 640 or so repertoires, and about 10 million of these chains were shared by at least two donors. Raw reads were error-corrected and collapsed into unique sequences with a nearest-neighbor algorithm that merged closely related sequences to remove PCR and sequencing errors. V, D and J gene segments were assigned by aligning CDR3 sequences to IMGT reference sequences. For a sequence to be retained, at least a six-nucleotide match to both a V gene segment and a J gene segment was required. Rearrangements were called productive when the CDR3 lacked stop codons and stayed in frame with V and J; all others were non-productive. Following IMGT convention, CDR3 was defined as the stretch from the second conserved V-encoded cysteine to the conserved J-encoded phenylalanine. The earlier analysis of about 590 of the donors excluded sequences that lacked an unambiguous match to a single V gene segment. An earlier analysis of 587 of the donors called V segments functional above 56.7% productive rearrangements and segregating when the between-donor standard deviation exceeded 5%. A statistical classification framework was developed to diagnose cytomegalovirus status using the catalog of TCR beta chain sequences. In a later analysis, V and J genes were assigned by comparing TCR nucleotide sequences against IMGT/GENE-DB human TR gene sequences. Using the TCRdist pipeline, a later analysis assigned CDR3 sequences along with most-parsimonious VDJ recombination scenarios. In a later analysis, each TCR beta chain was defined by its CDR3 amino acid sequence together with its V-gene family, and reads without a unique V-gene family were excluded. In a later analysis, 550 to 650 highly shared, low-generation-probability nucleotide sequences were removed to address suspected cross-contamination and a sequencing artifact. A later analysis calculated a clonal expansion index for each public chain from normalized within-repertoire ranks of inferred template counts. In a later analysis, generation probabilities were computed with a VDJ recombination model fitted to out-of-frame rearrangements, and the resulting probabilities were checked against IGoR. Hypergeometric tests were used in a later analysis to score TCR-TCR, TCR-HLA and TCR-CMV co-occurrence, with a repertoire-size bias correction applied to the TCR pairs. In a later analysis, false discovery rates were estimated by permuting HLA or CMV assignments 20 times. In a later analysis, co-occurring TCRs were grouped using DBSCAN, with TCRdist sequence similarity added in when clustering inside HLA-allele-positive subsets. Co-occurrence clustering excluded repertoires with fewer than 30,000 or more than 120,000 public chains, plus five with anomalous nucleotide sharing. TCRdb stores this immuneACCESS table with in-frame sequences only. Part of the clones is absent; in the studies checked, under half of the shortfall reflects unresolved V genes, and no reason is known for the rest. Clonal size and the V and J genes are those of that table, whereas D and trimming came from the DNA. The table for this sample lists roughly 190,000 clones; 80% to 90% of them were counted only once. Of the sample, 1% to 1.5% falls within the top ten clones.

The data originate from a study of cytomegalovirus exposure and HLA in healthy donors (dated by TCRdb to 2015 to 2018). Broadly, across the study: In an earlier analysis of several hundred of the donors, 250 to 350 Gb of sequence data and 117 million unique TCR beta sequences from 150 million to 200 million T cells were reported. To decide whether each TCR beta V gene segment behaved as functional or pseudogenic, an earlier analysis of over 500 of the donors relied on high-throughput TCR beta sequencing. Every discovery cohort repertoire had been produced on one sequencing platform. Roughly 300 gigabases of sequencing data and roughly 90 million unique TCR sequences were included in an early release covering roughly 600 HLA-typed donors. Besides the first cohort of hundreds of subjects, a separate validation cohort made up of over a hundred different subjects was used. The study was designed to test whether signatures of past pathogen exposure could be identified by cataloging public T cell receptors. Class I and class II HLA loci were covered by the typing at four-digit resolution. In a later analysis, previously published TCR beta repertoires from hundreds of donors were re-analyzed and high-resolution HLA genotyping was added so that TCR occurrence patterns could be studied. Donor age, sex, ethnicity and CMV serostatus were compiled alongside the repertoire data. Genome-wide SNP genotypes for about 55% of the roughly 670 donors were used in a later genetic analysis, which treated that subset as a discovery cohort. To predict cytomegalovirus infection status, the study combined high-throughput TCR immunosequencing, statistical association of individual TCRs with disease status, and machine learning. The genetic ancestry cluster associated with self-reported Caucasian donors included approximately 85% of the 300 to 400 genotyped donors. Rather than using new phenotypic data, the later analysis identified candidate immune exposures from TCR beta sequences and from how often those sequences occurred across donors. Typing coverage differed by locus: A, B, C, DRB1 and DQB1 were typed in about 629-640 donors, DQA1 in about 510, DPA1 in around 580, and DPB1 in 400 to 490. The study used immunosequencing to profile the T cell repertoires of 670 or so subjects and linked those repertoires to cytomegalovirus serostatus. A handful of DR-DQ haplotypes were handled as single units for association and clustering because linkage in the cohort was strong. Among several hundred genotyped donors of the cohort, an average of approximately 240,000 unique TCR beta nucleotide sequences was sequenced per donor, of which about 18% were non-productive.

Trimming removed 6 bases from V and 5 bases from J, leaving 16 bases between the germline ends. CDR1 and CDR2, looked up from the germline V gene (reference sequence), are MNHEY and SMNVEV. From the cysteine through the phenylalanine, the CDR3 covers 14 amino acids. Of all the DNA, just the CDR3 is kept, 42 bases in frame from base 1. The research as a whole found: The 87-base-pair reads could not distinguish some IMGT-functional V segments, including TRBV6-2 and TRBV6-3, so those segments were excluded. Because counts were too low, about 18 rarely observed V segments, including chromosome 9 orphons, were excluded from the earlier analysis of 500 to 700 of the donors. Presence/absence analyses assumed roughly uniform sequencing depth across donors, an assumption that may not hold. In a later analysis, the rate of TCR association differed among HLA loci, with DRB1 alleles having the most associated TCRs and HLA-C alleles having the fewest. In vitro tests confirmed that a few of the cytomegalovirus-associated TCR beta chains recognize cytomegalovirus antigens. Most TCR sequences were seen in very few donors, while some public TCRs were found in many individuals. The sequencing pipeline was judged likely to have produced a cluster of highly shared sequence variants as a technical artifact. A later genetic analysis reported fewer N-insertions in productive TCRs among donors in an Asian-associated ancestry cluster than the approximately 700-donor mean. An association between a missense DCLRE1C variant and V-gene and J-gene trimming of TCR beta chains was found in a later genetic analysis and replicated in an independent cohort. A total of roughly 160 TCR beta chains were listed by the study as associated with cytomegalovirus. Strong co-occurrence of HLA alleles, especially DR and DQ, made assigning TCR associations to individual alleles difficult. HLA typing was unavailable for some donors at each locus, so association tests used only the typed subset. According to the authors, the approach could potentially be generalized to other disease states and immunological phenotypes. Linkage disequilibrium might explain the correlated functional status among segregating V segments, but an unknown experimental factor could not be excluded. An earlier analysis of approximately 600 of the donors showed that most TCR beta V segments appeared in productive rearrangements either about 90% or about 30% of the time, which broadly matched IMGT annotations. A further reported finding was that TCR beta sequences accurately predicted the HLA-A and HLA-B alleles for most subjects in the first cohort. In a later analysis, HLA-associated TCR beta chains were found to be more clonally expanded and to have lower generation probabilities than equally common non-associated chains. Several of the top co-occurrence clusters appeared to be linked to parvovirus B19, influenza, CMV and Epstein-Barr virus, according to a later analysis. At a false discovery rate of 0.05, a later analysis linked around 15,000 TCR beta sequences to specific HLA alleles. Only TCR beta chains were sequenced in this cohort, and the absence of alpha or paired-chain data limited detectable features. Immune exposure information for the cohort was limited to CMV serostatus. Most CMV-associated TCR beta chains appeared to be HLA-restricted in a later analysis, and the HLA associations seemed to be driven largely by CMV exposure. The classifier was reported to diagnose cytomegalovirus status with high specificity and sensitivity in both the original cohort and the validation cohort.

The cohort comprised 666 healthy bone marrow donors. Cohort members were all nominally healthy when sampled, although unrecorded immune exposures were likely present. The donor was CMV seronegative and was included in the group of under 450 seronegative cohort members. Every donor gave a peripheral blood sample, and the peripheral blood mononuclear cells from that sample were used for TCR beta sequencing. The Qiagen DNeasy Blood Extraction Kit was used to extract genomic DNA from the blood cell samples. Sequenced material: PBMCs. In this chain, TRBV27 is recombined with TRBJ1-2; TRBD1 might be the D gene, on 5 matching bases. This TCR was sampled from a young man in good health and CMV-seronegative. The CDR3 reads as follows: CASRRGGREYGYTF. The nucleotide sequence reads TGTGCCAGCAGAAGGGGTGGGCGAGAGTATGGCTACACCTTC.